These 14 T cell receptor beta chains came from one sample sequenced in a study of blood T cell repertoires in COVID-19. The data were produced by immunoSEQ multiplex PCR, yet TCRdb's version contains in-frame clones alone and is incomplete. The table shows tens of thousands of clones, with approximately 82% occurring only once. Sequencing was done on a sample of peripheral blood. The origin of the receptors is a man between 65 and 80 years old with active COVID-19.

The chain has TRBV7-2 and TRBJ1-1; possible D gene TRBD1, 6 bases. The germline gives CDR1 SGHTA, CDR2 FQGNSA. Between the trimmed V and J ends, which lost 3 bases and 6 bases, there was a span of 11 bases. This CDR3 has 13 amino acids. The CDR3 nucleotides are TGTGCCAGCAGCTTGGGGCGGACAGCTGAAGCTTTCTTT. This codes for CASSLGRTAEAFF.

The V call is TRBV7-9, the J call TRBJ2-7, with 7 positions matching TRBD1. Trimming cost V 5 bases and J 6 bases; bases outside gene matches: 7. The CDR3 is 13 amino acids. CDR1 is SEHNR and CDR2 is FQNEAQ in the germline V gene (reference sequence). CDR3 amino acids: CASSAQTGTEQYF. CDR3 in DNA: TGTGCCAGCAGCGCCCAGACAGGGACCGAGCAGTACTTC.

V gene TRBV29-1 combines with J gene TRBJ1-1; D remains ambiguous. CDR3 length: 13 amino acids. V was clipped by 5 bases and J by 0 bases, with 10 bases between them. Germline V CDR1 and CDR2: SQVTM, ANQGSEA. The CDR3 protein is CSVTSNMNTEAFF. The DNA for the CDR3 is TGCAGCGTTACGAGTAATATGAACACTGAAGCTTTCTTT.

A single count supports this clone. CDR3 nucleotide sequence: TGTGCCAGCAGGGATCACAGGGATCTGAACACTGAAGCTTTCTTT. Encoded protein: CASRDHRDLNTEAFF. V and J are TRBV2 and TRBJ1-1, with D possibly matching TRBD1 (6 bases). CDR3 size: 15 residues. In germline, CDR1 is SNHLY, CDR2 FYNNEI. The ends were cut back, 6 bases at V and 0 bases at J, with 14 bases in the middle.

Concerning this clone: The same CDR3 also results from other DNA sequences found in this sample. The chain has TRBV24-1 and TRBJ2-1; 9 bases line up with TRBD2. V lost 9 bases, J lost 8 bases, and 7 bases stayed unmatched. CDR3 length equals 13 residues. The germline V gene encodes CDR1 KGHDR and CDR2 SFDVKD. The CDR3 nucleotides are TGTGCCACCGGGACTAGCATGGGCGATGAGCAGTTCTTC. It is translated as CATGTSMGDEQFF.

The CDR3 loop reads CACPGQINTGELFF. CDR3 sequence (DNA): TGTGCCTGCCCGGGACAGATAAACACCGGGGAGCTGTTTTTT. This chain uses TRBV30 with TRBJ2-2; 7 bases are shared with TRBD1. Trimming took 6 bases from V and 2 from J; bases not matched to a gene: 6. Germline assignment: CDR1 GTSNPN and CDR2 SVGIG (reference sequence). There are 14 residues in the CDR3.

V and J are TRBV4-1 and TRBJ1-1, with D uncertain. The CDR3 runs to 13 residues. Trimming left V 2 bases short and J 4 bases short, with 8 bases between. Germline lookup yields CDR1 MGHRA and CDR2 YSYEKL. The CDR3 loop is CASSQPGVTEAFF. The CDR3 DNA reads as TGCGCCAGCAGCCAACCAGGTGTCACTGAAGCTTTCTTT.

The genes are TRBV24-1 and TRBJ2-1, with D tentatively TRBD1 (5 bases). This CDR3 has 16 amino acids. Trimming stripped 2 bases from V and 0 bases from J, with 10 bases between. Germline V gene sequence: CDR1 KGHDR, CDR2 SFDVKD. In DNA form, the CDR3 reads TGTGCCACCAGTGATTACAGGATGGGCTCCTACAATGAGCAGTTCTTC. Residues: CATSDYRMGSYNEQFF.

The V call is TRBV15, the J call TRBJ2-7; 12 nucleotides agree with TRBD1. Germline CDR1 and CDR2: LNHNV and YYDKDF (reference sequence). V was clipped by 2 bases and J by 5 bases; unmatched bases: 4. The CDR3 consists of 15 residues. CDR3 DNA sequence: TGTGCCACCAGCAGACCGGGACAGGGGGCACACGAGCAGTACTTC. This gives the protein CATSRPGQGAHEQYF.

The chain employs TRBV27 and TRBJ2-5, with 9 nucleotides matching TRBD2. Unmatched junction bases numbered 9, after V lost 1 base and J lost 6 bases. The CDR3 has 16 residues. CDR1 is MNHEY, CDR2 SMNVEV, per germline (reference sequence). The CDR3 here is CASSLFASGARKTQYF. Here the CDR3 DNA reads TGTGCCAGCAGTTTATTCGCTAGCGGGGCTAGGAAGACCCAGTACTTC.

CDR3 loop: CASRDRAITGELFF. Written as DNA, the CDR3 is TGTGCCAGCAGGGACAGGGCGATTACCGGGGAGCTGTTTTTT. The rearrangement links TRBV6-5 to TRBJ2-2, with 8 bases lining up with TRBD1. The CDR3 loop spans 14 amino acids. Trimming took 6 bases from V and 5 from J; bases not matched to a gene: 5. Per the germline V gene, CDR1 is MNHEY and CDR2 is SVGAGI.

V is TRBV3-1 (or the pseudogene TRBV3-2) and J is TRBJ1-3, with D possibly being TRBD1 (5 bases). This CDR3 contains 17 residues. Germline V gives CDR1 LGHDT, CDR2 YNNKEL (reference sequence). The V and J ends lost 1 base and 0 bases respectively, with 13 bases between them. CDR3 DNA: TGTGCCAGCAGCCAAGGAGGGGCGGGGCTCTCTGGAAACACCATATATTTT. Translated: CASSQGGAGLSGNTIYF.

The chain links TRBV6-2 or TRBV6-3 to TRBJ2-2; 9 positions match TRBD1. The V gene end was trimmed by 2 bases and the J gene end by 5 bases; junction bases not matched to a gene: 6. The CDR3 totals 16 residues. Germline V gene data show CDR1 as MNHEY and CDR2 as SVGEGT. The CDR3 loop is CASSYPGQGWTGELFF. In DNA form, the CDR3 reads TGTGCCAGCAGTTACCCCGGACAGGGGTGGACCGGGGAGCTGTTTTTT.

The chain is built from TRBV5-6 and TRBJ1-5, with a possible D match to TRBD1 (6 bases). The CDR3 loop spans 15 amino acids. Germline lookup yields CDR1 SGHDT and CDR2 YYEEEE. V was trimmed by 6 bases and J by 4 bases, leaving 17 bases between them. The CDR3 nucleotides are TGTGCCAGCACGAAGGGGGTAACGGCAAATCAGCCCCAGCATTTT. Encoded protein: CASTKGVTANQPQHF.